These 29 T cell receptor beta chains originate from one sample sequenced in a study of tumor-infiltrating lymphocytes in oesophageal squamous cell carcinoma. In TCRdb, the PCR reads were re-called with MiXCR into one record per CDR3 protein. The data show around 23,000 distinct CDR3 sequences, roughly two fifths seen once. The source material was esophageal tumor tissue. These receptors originate from a male donor with esophageal squamous cell carcinoma.

This clonotype was observed at least ten times. The chain recombines TRBV2 with TRBJ2-7; tentative D call: TRBD2 (7 bases). CDR3 length: 16 residues. Germline CDR1 reads SNHLY; CDR2 reads FYNNEI. V was trimmed by 8 bases and J by 3 bases, leaving 23 bases between them. The CDR3 DNA follows: TGTGCCAGCCGGCGGTGGGGGTCGGGGGGCCTCTACGAGCAGTACTTC. Translation gives CASRRWGSGGLYEQYF.

The genes are TRBV14 and TRBJ2-3; D remains unclear. The CDR3 spans 13 residues. CDR1 is SGHDN and CDR2 is FVKESK in the germline V gene. The ends were cut back, 4 bases at V and 5 bases at J, with 10 bases in the middle. This CDR3 reads CASSLTLGDTQYF. DNA of the CDR3: TGTGCCAGCAGCCTCACCTTGGGAGATACGCAGTATTTT.

The gene calls are TRBV7-6 and TRBJ2-5; D is possibly TRBD1 (6 bases). Trimming took off 5 bases at V and 7 bases at J, with 23 bases between the two ends. Per the germline V gene, CDR1 is SGHVS and CDR2 is FNYEAQ. The CDR3 is made up of 16 amino acids. CDR3 sequence reads: CASSPLADTGLVTQYF. The CDR3, as DNA: TGTGCCAGCAGCCCTCTAGCCGATACAGGGTTGGTGACCCAGTACTTC.

By share, this clonotype ranks as medium-sized. As DNA, the CDR3 is TGTGCCAGCAGCTTAATGTCCGGGTGGGGGACCCAGTACTTC. Its protein is CASSLMSGWGTQYF. The V call is TRBV7-3, the J call TRBJ2-5; D not certain. This CDR3 is 14 amino acids long. The ends were cut back, 1 base at V and 7 bases at J, with 13 bases in the middle. Per germline, CDR1 SGHTA and CDR2 FQGTGA.

As regards this clonotype: Given a much more abundant clone one base away, this may be a read error. The chain carries TRBV19 and TRBJ2-3; 8 bases agree with TRBD2. With V trimmed by 4 bases and J by 14 bases, 14 bases remained unmatched. Per germline, CDR1 LNHDA and CDR2 SQIVND (reference sequence). This CDR3 region has 14 residues. The CDR3 coding sequence is TGTGCCAGTAGTAGCGGGGGGCCCACCGGGGAGCTGTATTTT. Its protein product is CASSSGGPTGELYF.

In its sample, this clonotype was seen a few times. Because it lacks the conserved phenylalanine or tryptophan at the end, this CDR3 is likely a read error. Because the CDR3's place on the DNA is in doubt, the DNA is left out and the CDR3 is given as listed by TCRdb. The rearrangement joins TRBV7-2 to TRBJ2-5; the D call in the table, TRBD1, was not verified against the DNA. Germline loops: CDR1 SGHTA, CDR2 FQGNSA. Both ends counted, the CDR3 spans 17 residues. The CDR3 loop reads CASSSTRTDINGYTFGS.

The V and J genes are TRBV7-2 and TRBJ2-4; TRBD2 matches at 7 bases. The J call is uncertain, as TRBJ2-7 better fits the DNA end. Germline lookup yields CDR1 SGHTA and CDR2 FQGNSA. This CDR3 is 13 amino acids long. This chain's CDR3 is CASSAVGGGEQYF. The CDR3 DNA follows: TGTGCCAGCAGCGCTGTTGGGGGGGGCGAGCAGTACTTC.

As to this clonotype: It is likely a read error, because the conserved phenylalanine at the end of the CDR3 is missing. Because the CDR3's place on the DNA is in doubt, the DNA is left out and the CDR3 is given as listed by TCRdb. The gene calls are TRBV5-3 and TRBJ2-3; the listed D gene, TRBD1, was not tested against the DNA. TRBV5-3 is placed among ORFs of uncertain function. The CDR3 comprises 15 residues, both ends counted. The CDR3 loop is CASSLDLNTEAFFGQ.

This clonotype was observed a handful of times. V is TRBV27 and J is TRBJ1-2; 8 nucleotides agree with TRBD1. The CDR3 is 13 residues long. The V segment lost 8 bases and the J segment 2 bases; nucleotides outside the gene matches: 4. The germline CDR1 and CDR2 sequences are MNHEY and SMNVEV (reference sequence). Here the CDR3 DNA reads TGTGCCAGCGGGGACAGGAGAAACTATGGCTACACCTTC. Protein product: CASGDRRNYGYTF.

Remarks on this clonotype: Given a much more abundant clone one base away, this may be a read error. The rearrangement links TRBV28 to TRBJ2-5, with TRBD2 as a possible D gene (7 bases). Germline V gives CDR1 MDHEN, CDR2 SYDVKM. The CDR3 loop spans 13 amino acids. This CDR3 is CASSSGGGETRYF. The DNA of the CDR3 is TGTGCCAGCAGTTCGGGGGGCGGCGAGACCCGGTACTTC.

This clonotype was picked up a small number of times. The chain carries TRBV20-1 and TRBJ1-5, with D uncertain. This CDR3 spans 17 amino acids. In germline, CDR1 is DFQATT, CDR2 SNEGSKA (reference sequence). V was trimmed by 0 bases and J by 6 bases, leaving 21 bases between them. Written as DNA, the CDR3 is TGCAGTGCTAGAGACCCACGGTTGGGGAATGAGGGTCAGCCCCAGCATTTT. The encoded protein is CSARDPRLGNEGQPQHF.

The V gene is TRBV7-3, the J gene TRBJ2-1; TRBD1 matches at 10 bases. Gene TRBJ2-5 matches the end of the DNA better, so the J call may be wrong. This CDR3 region has 16 residues. The germline CDR1 and CDR2 sequences are SGHTA and FQGTGA. The CDR3 bases are TGTGCCAGCAGCTTAACGGGACAGGGGCCTTGGGAGACCCAGTACTTC. It specifies CASSLTGQGPWETQYF.

In its sample, this clonotype ranks as medium-sized. The chain uses TRBV12-3 or TRBV12-4 and TRBJ2-3; a weak D match, TRBD1 (5 bases). V gave up 5 bases and J gave up 0 bases, with 15 bases separating them. CDR3 size: 16 residues. The CDR3 DNA follows: TGTGCCAGCAGTCCTTTAGGGGTCCCTAGCACAGATACGCAGTATTTT. Encoded protein: CASSPLGVPSTDTQYF.

The chain has TRBV7-2 and TRBJ2-5, with 11 bases aligning to TRBD2. The J call may be in error: the DNA end matches TRBJ2-1 better. Germline-derived CDR1 and CDR2 are SGHTA and FQGNSA. The CDR3 extends over 15 amino acids. The CDR3 sequence is CASSFTSGSGNEQFF. As DNA, the CDR3 is TGTGCCAGCAGCTTCACTAGCGGGAGTGGCAATGAGCAGTTCTTC.

This clonotype was counted ten times or more. The genes are TRBV2 and TRBJ2-3, with 7 positions matching TRBD2. The junction had 6 bases not matched to a gene; V was cut back by 6 bases and J by 6 bases. This CDR3 region has 13 residues. Germline-derived CDR1 and CDR2 are SNHLY and FYNNEI. The CDR3 DNA reads as TGTGCCAGCAGGAGGGACTATACGGATACGCAGTATTTT. It encodes CASRRDYTDTQYF.

This clonotype was seen at least ten times. This chain connects TRBV5-5 to TRBJ1-2; D not certain. Deletions cut 0 bases from V and 6 bases from J, with 15 bases between. CDR3 length: 15 amino acids. The germline CDR1 and CDR2 sequences are SGHKS and YYEKEE (reference sequence). In nucleotides, the CDR3 is TGTGCCAGCAGCTTGGTTCCCCCTTGGGGAAATGGCTACACCTTC. Amino acids: CASSLVPPWGNGYTF.

This sequence joins TRBV7-3 and TRBJ2-6, with a tentative D call TRBD2 (7 bases). The J call may be mistaken, given a closer DNA end match to TRBJ2-1. CDR3 length: 15 residues. Per germline, CDR1 SGHTA and CDR2 FQGTGA. The CDR3 DNA is TGTGCCAGCAGCTCCCAAGTGGCGGGGGCCAGTGAGCAGTTCTTC. Protein sequence: CASSSQVAGASEQFF.

This clonotype was observed at least ten times. The rearrangement joins TRBV25-1 to TRBJ1-5; 7 nucleotides line up with TRBD1. This CDR3 comprises 17 residues. Germline V gene lookup returns CDR1 MGHDK and CDR2 SYGVNS. Losses at the gene ends were 1 base for V and 7 bases for J; bases not matched to a gene: 13. The CDR3 nucleotides read TGTGCCAGCAGTGAATTAGAGCGACAGGGCATGAAGCAGCCCCAGCATTTT. It specifies CASSELERQGMKQPQHF. Together with reference TRBV25-1 and TRBJ1-5, the CDR3 gives the full variable domain: EADIYQTPRYLVIGTGKKITLECSQTMGHDKMYWYQQDPGMELHLIHYSYGVNSTEKGDLSSESTVSRIRTEHFPLTLESARPSHTSQYLCASSELERQGMKQPQHFGDGTRLSIL.

CDR3: CASSQSGGGNTIYF. The CDR3 coding sequence is TGCGCCAGCAGCCAGTCGGGCGGAGGAAACACCATATATTTT. This chain uses TRBV4-3 with TRBJ1-3; no reliable D call. The CDR3 length is 14 residues. Deletions cut 3 bases from V and 4 bases from J, with 10 bases between. The germline V gene has CDR1 LGHNA and CDR2 YSLEER.

The rearrangement joins TRBV4-3 to TRBJ2-3, with TRBD1 identical over 8 bases. The CDR3 totals 16 residues. V shed 3 bases, J shed 2 bases, and the junction held 7 bases outside the gene matches. Germline V gene lookup returns CDR1 LGHNA and CDR2 YSLEER. CDR3 in DNA: TGCGCCAGCAGCCAGCAGGGGGCGGGAATCACAGATACGCAGTATTTT. Protein sequence: CASSQQGAGITDTQYF.

This clonotype has ten or more counts. The chain uses TRBV7-9 and TRBJ2-1; 7 nucleotides agree with TRBD2. The CDR3 loop spans 16 amino acids. Germline V lookup: CDR1 SEHNR, CDR2 FQNEAQ (reference sequence). The V and J ends lost 1 base and 9 bases, in that order; junction bases with no gene match: 12. Here the CDR3 DNA reads TGTGCCAGCAGCTTAGTATTACTACCCGGGGGGAGTGAGCAGTTCTTC. Translating it yields CASSLVLLPGGSEQFF.

The V and J genes are TRBV6-4 and TRBJ2-1, with 8 bases fitting TRBD2. V shed 7 bases, J shed 6 bases, and the junction held 8 bases outside the gene matches. Germline assignment: CDR1 MRHNA and CDR2 SNTAGT. CDR3 length: 14 residues. The CDR3 reads CASTSSGSGNEQFF. The CDR3 DNA follows: TGTGCCAGCACCTCGAGCGGGAGTGGCAATGAGCAGTTCTTC.

The chain links TRBV6-8 to TRBJ2-7; TRBD2 might be the D (6 bases). The last part of the DNA fits TRBJ2-5 better; the J call may be wrong. The CDR3 extends over 15 amino acids. Germline V gene lookup returns CDR1 MNHGY and CDR2 SAAAGT. CDR3 nucleotides: TGTGCCAGCACCCAAGCGTGGGGGAGGCAAGAGACCCAGTACTTC. The encoded protein is CASTQAWGRQETQYF.

The chain joins TRBV11-2 to TRBJ2-7, with 10 bases fitting TRBD1. CDR1 is SGHAT, CDR2 FQNNGV, per germline. V shed 5 bases and J 7 bases; nucleotides not matched to a gene: 11. This CDR3 comprises 15 residues. The CDR3 coding sequence is TGTGCCAGCAGCACCACCGGGACAGGGGATAATGAGCAGTACTTC. Residues: CASSTTGTGDNEQYF.

This clonotype has a count of ten or more. The chain employs TRBV6-1 and TRBJ1-6; possibly TRBD1 for D (5 bases). Trimming took off 3 bases at V and 7 bases at J, with 13 bases between the two ends. Germline values: CDR1 MNHNS, CDR2 SASEGT. The CDR3 consists of 15 residues. The CDR3 DNA follows: TGTGCCAGCAGTGACAGGGCCTCGGGGAATTCACCCCTCCACTTT. Amino acid sequence: CASSDRASGNSPLHF.

This clonotype was counted between two and nine times. The chain carries TRBV6-1 and TRBJ1-2; 12 bases align to TRBD1. This CDR3 region has 14 residues. Germline CDR1 and CDR2: MNHNS and SASEGT. Trimming removed 6 bases from V and 4 bases from J; junction bases left unmatched: 3. CDR3 coding DNA: TGTGCCAGCAGAGGGACAGGGGGCTTCTATGGCTACACCTTC. Protein sequence: CASRGTGGFYGYTF.

This chain connects TRBV7-2 to TRBJ1-3, with D possibly matching TRBD1 (5 bases). CDR1 and CDR2 from the germline V gene are SGHTA and FQGNSA. Trimming removed 5 bases at V and 0 bases at J, with 20 bases between. This CDR3 region has 18 residues. The CDR3 is CASSPGAGGISSGNTIYF. In nucleotides, the CDR3 is TGTGCCAGCAGCCCCGGCGCTGGGGGAATTTCCTCTGGAAACACCATATATTTT.

This clonotype was detected only a few times. The chain recombines TRBV7-6 with TRBJ2-7, with 11 bases identical to TRBD2. From germline, CDR1 is SGHVS and CDR2 FNYEAQ. CDR3 length: 15 residues. V was pared by 4 bases and J by 7 bases, with 9 bases of the junction left unmatched. The CDR3 DNA reads TGTGCCAGCAGCTCGACTAGCGGGGTATTGGGTGAGCAGTACTTC. It yields the protein CASSSTSGVLGEQYF.

This clonotype was detected ten times or more. The genes are TRBV11-3 and TRBJ2-5; D is unclear. This CDR3 contains 15 residues. Trimming cost V 1 base and J 0 bases, with 9 bases left between them. The germline V gene has CDR1 SGHNT and CDR2 YENEEA. CDR3 residues: CASSLGGSYQETQYF. The CDR3 coding sequence is TGTGCCAGCAGCTTAGGCGGTTCGTACCAAGAGACCCAGTACTTC. Together with reference TRBV11-3 and TRBJ2-5, the CDR3 gives the full variable domain: EAGVVQSPRYKIIEKKQPVAFWCNPISGHNTLYWYLQNLGQGPELLIRYENEEAVDDSQLPKDRFSAERLKGVDSTLKIQPAELGDSAVYLCASSLGGSYQETQYFGPGTRLLVL.